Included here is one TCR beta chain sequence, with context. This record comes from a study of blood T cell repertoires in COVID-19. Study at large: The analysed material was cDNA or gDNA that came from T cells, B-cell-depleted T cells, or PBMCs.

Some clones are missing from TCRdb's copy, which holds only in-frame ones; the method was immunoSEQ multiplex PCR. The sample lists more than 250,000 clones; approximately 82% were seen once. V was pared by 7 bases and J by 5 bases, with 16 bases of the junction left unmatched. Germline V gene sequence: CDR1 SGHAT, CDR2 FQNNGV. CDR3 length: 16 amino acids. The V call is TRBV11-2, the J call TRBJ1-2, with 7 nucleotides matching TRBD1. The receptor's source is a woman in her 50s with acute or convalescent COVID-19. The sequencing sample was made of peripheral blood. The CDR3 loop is CASTLTPGTVLYGYTF. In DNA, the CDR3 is TGTGCCAGCACCCTGACCCCGGGGACAGTACTTTATGGCTACACCTTC.